This T cell receptor (beta chain) originates from a study of shared clonotypes between healthy human individuals. Study-wide results and caveats: Specimens sampled were limited to blood, with tissue repertoires likely differing.

The assay was run at deep level. Replicate PCRs for sorted subsets used around 200 ng DNA; this equaled tens of thousands of T cell genomes. Libraries were prepared by immunoSEQ multiplex PCR; TCRdb keeps only in-frame clonotypes and omits some of them. The profile shows 660,000 or so clones, roughly 95% of them singletons. Note on this clone: Its antigen is currently unknown.

Terminally differentiated effector memory CD45RA+ cells were left out of the naive CD8 fraction, which was CD45RO-negative and positively selected for CCR7. There are 13 residues in the CDR3. V lost 3 bases, J lost 3 bases, and 9 bases lay in between. Germline V gives CDR1 SGHNT, CDR2 YENEEA. Sequenced input: naive CD8+ T cells sorted from blood. The TCR originated in a woman between 25 and 40 years old in good health. The chain has TRBV11-3 and TRBJ2-7; D gene ambiguous. Here the CDR3 reads CASSFRVDYEQYF. CDR3 sequence (DNA): TGTGCCAGCAGCTTTAGGGTCGACTACGAGCAGTACTTC.